This TCR beta chain stems from a study of cytomegalovirus exposure and HLA in healthy donors. General study points: A prior analysis recorded that most TCR beta V segments were productive about 87% or about 30% of the time. Immune exposure information comprised only CMV serostatus.

PCR involved 60 Vbeta and 13 Jbeta primers. Data came from immunoSEQ multiplex PCR; TCRdb stores just in-frame clones and leaves some out. There are roughly 170,000 clones in the sample; about 85% occur only once, and 4.5% to 5.5% lies in the top ten. With respect to this clone: The antigen remains unidentified.

The CDR3 consists of 12 residues. V was clipped by 8 bases and J by 2 bases, with 11 bases between them. The sequenced sample was PBMCs. This TCR came from a woman aged 50 to 60 in good health and CMV-seropositive. The chain couples TRBV5-3 to TRBJ2-7; unclear D gene. TRBV5-3 is given ORF status, its function remaining uncertain. As DNA, the CDR3 is TGTGCCAGGCCCCACTTGCCCTACGAGCAGTACTTC. This sequence encodes CARPHLPYEQYF.